These 13 T cell receptor beta chains originate from one sample sequenced in a study of T cell responses to AZD1222 COVID-19 vaccine. Sequencing was performed with immunoSEQ multiplex PCR; in TCRdb, only in-frame clones are kept and a portion is missing. Seen here are about 130,000 clones, around 87% observed once, and the top ten hold 8% to 13%. The source material was peripheral blood, sampled on day 0 of AZD1222 vaccination. These receptors all come from an adult in good health.

The CDR3, as DNA: TGTGCCAGCTCACCATCACAGGGGTACAATGAGCAGTTCTTC. Amino acid sequence: CASSPSQGYNEQFF. The chain joins TRBV18 to TRBJ2-1; 7 positions agree with TRBD1. The CDR3 totals 14 residues. Germline CDR1 and CDR2: KGHSH and LQKENI. V shed 2 bases and J 4 bases; nucleotides not matched to a gene: 2.

This chain links TRBV19 with TRBJ2-1; 8 nucleotides match TRBD2. CDR1 is LNHDA, CDR2 SQIVND, per germline (reference sequence). V lost 7 bases, J lost 8 bases, and 7 bases stayed unmatched. The CDR3 totals 13 residues. CDR3 protein: CASTYSGSYEQFF. The CDR3, as DNA: TGTGCCAGTACTTACAGCGGGAGCTATGAGCAGTTCTTC.

This clone came up once. This chain joins TRBV2 and TRBJ1-1, with D perhaps matching TRBD1 (6 bases). V shed 5 bases and J shed 3 bases, with 13 bases lying between them. CDR1 SNHLY and CDR2 FYNNEI come from the germline V gene. The CDR3 length is 14 residues. DNA of the CDR3: TGTGCCAGCAGTTGGACAGAATGGGACACTGAAGCTTTCTTT. It yields the protein CASSWTEWDTEAFF.

The chain is built from TRBV15 and TRBJ2-7; no firm D call. CDR1 and CDR2 from the germline V gene are LNHNV and YYDKDF (reference sequence). This CDR3 has 14 residues. Trimming took 1 base from V and 1 from J, leaving 8 bases between them. CDR3 bases: TGTGCCACCAGCAGAGTGCGTGGTTCCTACGAGCAGTACTTC. It codes for CATSRVRGSYEQYF.

The rearrangement uses TRBV29-1 and TRBJ2-3, with 7 bases fitting TRBD2. Germline CDR1 and CDR2: SQVTM and ANQGSEA. With 6 bases clipped from V and 3 bases from J, the junction kept 9 bases outside the gene matches. The length of the CDR3 is 14 residues. The DNA for the CDR3 is TGCAGCGTGGGACTATTAATCGTGACAGATACGCAGTATTTT. It is translated as CSVGLLIVTDTQYF.

This chain links TRBV19 with TRBJ1-1; D unresolved. Trimming left V 0 bases short and J 9 bases short, with 11 bases between. Germline V gene sequence: CDR1 LNHDA, CDR2 SQIVND (reference sequence). The CDR3 sequence is 13 residues long. CDR3 DNA sequence: TGTGCCAGTAGTATAGAGGGAAGAGGCAAAGCTTTCTTT. Its translation: CASSIEGRGKAFF.

The V gene is TRBV5-6, the J gene TRBJ2-4; no firm D call. CDR1 is SGHDT and CDR2 is YYEEEE in the germline V gene. The V end lost 4 bases, the J end lost 2 bases, and 16 bases lay between the germline ends. The CDR3 is made up of 16 amino acids. The CDR3 reads CASSPEYDTTKNIQYF. For the CDR3, the DNA is TGTGCCAGCAGCCCAGAATACGACACTACCAAAAACATTCAGTACTTC.

The V gene is TRBV19, the J gene TRBJ1-5, with 8 bases lining up with TRBD1. This CDR3 has 17 residues. The J segment lost 2 bases and the V segment lost 4 bases, leaving 10 bases of the junction unmatched. CDR1 is LNHDA, CDR2 SQIVND, per germline (reference sequence). CDR3 residues: CASSTRDRWDGNQPQHF. CDR3 DNA sequence: TGTGCCAGTAGTACCCGGGACAGGTGGGATGGCAATCAGCCCCAGCATTTT.

This chain uses TRBV5-1 with TRBJ1-5; a possible D gene is TRBD1 (6 bases). With 4 bases removed from V and 2 bases from J, the gap between germline ends came to 13 bases. The CDR3 length is 15 residues. Germline V gives CDR1 SGHRS, CDR2 YFSETQ. CDR3 nucleotides: TGCGCCAGCAGCCCAGGGGCCGTGGGCAATCAGCCCCAGCATTTT. Protein product: CASSPGAVGNQPQHF.

The chain uses TRBV30 and TRBJ2-7, with TRBD2 identical over 8 bases. Germline V lookup: CDR1 GTSNPN, CDR2 SVGIG (reference sequence). CDR3 size: 15 residues. With 3 bases clipped from V and 2 bases from J, the junction kept 9 bases outside the gene matches. The CDR3 DNA reads as TGTGCCTGGAGCCCTTCGGGGGGGCGCCCCTACGAGCAGTACTTC. Protein sequence: CAWSPSGGRPYEQYF. Full variable domain (outside the CDR3, taken from reference TRBV30 and TRBJ2-7): SQTIHQWPATLVQPVGSPLSLECTVEGTSNPNLYWYRQAAGRGLQLLFYSVGIGQISSEVPQNLSASRPQDRQFILSSKKLLLSDSGFYLCAWSPSGGRPYEQYFGPGTRLTVT.

The genes are TRBV28 and TRBJ1-1, with a weak D call TRBD1 (6 bases). The V end was cut by 6 bases, the J end by 9 bases, with 23 bases between. This CDR3 has 15 amino acids. Germline CDR1 MDHEN, CDR2 SYDVKM. DNA of the CDR3: TGTGCCAGCAGGCCTCTCCTTGGGGGCGGTAGTAAAGCTTTCTTT. It translates to CASRPLLGGGSKAFF.

V usage is TRBV19 and J usage is TRBJ1-2, with D hard to call. Germline lookup yields CDR1 LNHDA and CDR2 SQIVND (reference sequence). V was trimmed by 5 bases and J by 4 bases, leaving 11 bases between them. The CDR3 is 13 amino acids. CDR3 DNA: TGTGCCAGTAGTCAGGCTGGAGGCTATGGCTACACCTTC. This gives the protein CASSQAGGYGYTF.

There are a few counts of this clone. The chain is built from TRBV11-2 and TRBJ2-7, with D perhaps TRBD1 or TRBD2 (5 bases each). CDR1 and CDR2 from the germline V gene are SGHAT and FQNNGV. Deletions cut 1 base from V and 5 bases from J, with 18 bases between. The CDR3 is made up of 16 amino acids. CDR3 DNA: TGTGCCAGCAGCTTAGTCGGGGCGCCCCACCTGGACGAGCAGTACTTC. Encoded protein: CASSLVGAPHLDEQYF. Looking up the rest from reference TRBV11-2 and TRBJ2-7 gives the full variable domain: EAGVAQSPRYKIIEKRQSVAFWCNPISGHATLYWYQQILGQGPKLLIQFQNNGVVDDSQLPKDRFSAERLKGVDSTLKIQPAKLEDSAVYLCASSLVGAPHLDEQYFGPGTRLTVT.